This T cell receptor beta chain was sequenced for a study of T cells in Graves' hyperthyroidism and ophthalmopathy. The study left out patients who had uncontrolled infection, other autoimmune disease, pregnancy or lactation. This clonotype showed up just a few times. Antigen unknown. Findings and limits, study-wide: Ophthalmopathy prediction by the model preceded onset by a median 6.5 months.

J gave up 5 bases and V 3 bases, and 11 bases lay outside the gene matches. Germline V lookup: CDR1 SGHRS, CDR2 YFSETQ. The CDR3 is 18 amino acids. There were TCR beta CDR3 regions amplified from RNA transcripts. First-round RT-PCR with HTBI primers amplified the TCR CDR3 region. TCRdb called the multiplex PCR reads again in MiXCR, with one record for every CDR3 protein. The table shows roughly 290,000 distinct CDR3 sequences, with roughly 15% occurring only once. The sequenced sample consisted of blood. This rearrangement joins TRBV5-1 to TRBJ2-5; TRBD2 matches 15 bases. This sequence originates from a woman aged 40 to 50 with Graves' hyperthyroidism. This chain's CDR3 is CASSSTGLAGGGSETQYF. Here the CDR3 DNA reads TGCGCCAGCAGCTCAACGGGACTAGCGGGAGGAGGGTCTGAGACCCAGTACTTC.